This T cell receptor (beta chain) is drawn from a study of Ad26.COV2.S vaccination and SARS-CoV-2 variants. Sample treatment: about 20 received Ad26.COV2.S at low or high dose, single or two shots; roughly five received placebo; per-sample allocation not given. Day 63 after the first injection of vaccine or placebo was the sampling time. Clones were sequenced by immunoSEQ multiplex PCR, and TCRdb holds only the in-frame ones, with some missing. The sample records 350,000 to 500,000 clones, 90% being singletons. V was pared by 1 base and J by 2 bases, with 4 bases of the junction left unmatched. Germline-derived CDR1 and CDR2 are SGDLS and YYNGEE. This CDR3 contains 15 residues.

This sequence originates from a person between 18 and 60 years old who received the Ad26.COV2.S COVID-19 vaccine or a placebo. Sequencing used peripheral blood, obtained in a trial of Ad26.COV2.S vaccine versus placebo. The V and J genes are TRBV9 and TRBJ2-3, with TRBD1 identical over 7 bases. The CDR3 spells CASSVQGEPTDTQYF. Here the CDR3 DNA reads TGTGCCAGCAGCGTACAGGGGGAGCCCACAGATACGCAGTATTTT.